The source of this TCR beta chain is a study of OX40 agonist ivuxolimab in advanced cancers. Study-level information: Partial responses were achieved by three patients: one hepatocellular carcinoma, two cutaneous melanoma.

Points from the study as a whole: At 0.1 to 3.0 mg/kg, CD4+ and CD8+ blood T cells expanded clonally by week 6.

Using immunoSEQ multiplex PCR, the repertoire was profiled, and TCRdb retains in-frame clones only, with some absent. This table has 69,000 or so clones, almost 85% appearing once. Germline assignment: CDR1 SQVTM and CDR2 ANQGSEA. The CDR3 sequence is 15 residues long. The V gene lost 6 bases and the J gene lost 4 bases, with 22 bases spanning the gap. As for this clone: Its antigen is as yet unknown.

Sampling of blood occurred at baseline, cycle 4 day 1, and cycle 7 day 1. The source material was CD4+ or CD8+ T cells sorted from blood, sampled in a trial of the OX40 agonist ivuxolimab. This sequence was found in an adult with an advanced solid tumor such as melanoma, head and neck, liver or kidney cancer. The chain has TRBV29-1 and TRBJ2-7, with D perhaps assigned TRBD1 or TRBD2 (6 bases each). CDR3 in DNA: TGCAGCGTGGGGGGCCAGGGGCTAGCCATATACGAGCAGTACTTC. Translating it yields CSVGGQGLAIYEQYF.